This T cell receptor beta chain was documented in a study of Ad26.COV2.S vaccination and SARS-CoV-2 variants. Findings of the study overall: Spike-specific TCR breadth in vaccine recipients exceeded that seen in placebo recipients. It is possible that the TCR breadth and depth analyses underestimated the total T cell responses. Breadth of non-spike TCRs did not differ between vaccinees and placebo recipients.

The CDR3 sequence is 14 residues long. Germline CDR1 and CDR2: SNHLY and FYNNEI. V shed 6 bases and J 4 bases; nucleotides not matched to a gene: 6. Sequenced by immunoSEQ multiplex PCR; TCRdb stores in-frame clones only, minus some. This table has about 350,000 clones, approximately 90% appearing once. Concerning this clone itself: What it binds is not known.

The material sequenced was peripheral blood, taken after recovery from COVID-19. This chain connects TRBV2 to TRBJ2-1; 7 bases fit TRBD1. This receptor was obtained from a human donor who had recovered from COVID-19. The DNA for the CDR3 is TGTGCCAGCAGGCTGGGGGACAGTTACAATGAGCAGTTCTTC. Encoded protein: CASRLGDSYNEQFF.